Sequencing of this TCR beta chain was carried out in a study of T cells after yellow fever vaccination. Turning to this clonotype: What it recognizes is unknown.

In germline, CDR1 is MNHNS, CDR2 SASEGT. Trimming left V 5 bases short and J 0 bases short, with 10 bases between. The CDR3 consists of 15 residues. TCRdb processed the 5' RACE reads anew with MiXCR; each CDR3 protein has one entry. This sample has some 350,000 distinct CDR3 sequences, with over 5% found just once. Study findings and constraints: Post-booster repertoires contained most primary-vaccination clones again (96% CD4, roughly 90% CD8).

This TCR was recovered from a man in his thirties or forties who received the YFV17D yellow fever vaccine. Sequencing was performed on PBMCs, taken 5 days after the yellow fever booster vaccination. The chain recombines TRBV6-1 with TRBJ2-2, with D possibly matching TRBD1 (5 bases). CDR3 in DNA: TGTGCCAGCAGTCAACAGGATTCGAACACCGGGGAGCTGTTTTTT. It yields the protein CASSQQDSNTGELFF.